At least ten counts were recorded for the clone carrying this T cell receptor beta chain. The antigen remains unidentified. A TCRbeta library incorporating unique molecular identifiers was prepared. TCRdb independently ran MiXCR on the PCR reads; one entry per CDR3 protein. The table shows a few hundred thousand distinct CDR3 sequences, with roughly 13% occurring only once. These data originate in a study of T-cell reconstitution after alpha-beta-depleted transplantation in children. Findings of the study overall: From newly produced T cells came most of the T-cell counts and diversity one year after transplant. Two months or so post-transplant, alpha-beta T cells reportedly derived from several hundred expanded graft clones. Certain patients had high TCRbeta diversity at day 60, and it came from recipient T cells and thymic progenitors that survived.

The input for sequencing was PBMCs, mostly from graft donor cells, taken 360 days after TCRalphabeta/CD19-depleted stem cell transplant. The receptor was derived from a male patient aged 10 to 17 who had a stem cell transplant for acute myeloid leukemia, so the T cells may come from the graft donor.

DNA of the CDR3: TGTGCCAGCAGTTTATACACACAGGGTCCCTCCTACGAGCAGTACTTC. Amino acids: CASSLYTQGPSYEQYF. V is TRBV28 and J is TRBJ2-7, with TRBD1 as a possible D gene (6 bases). The germline V gene has CDR1 MDHEN and CDR2 SYDVKM. This CDR3 is 16 amino acids long. The germline V and J ends were trimmed by 1 base and 0 bases, with 13 bases remaining between them.